This TCR beta chain stems from a study of HIV-infected children after antiretroviral therapy interruption. Treatment specified: PENTA 11 planned treatment interruption arm or continuous ART arm. A 3' RACE protocol on RNA, with unique molecular identifiers, produced the TCR library. TCRdb reprocessed the 3' RACE reads with MiXCR, giving one entry per CDR3 protein. The sample comprises about 89,000 distinct CDR3 sequences, approximately 6.9% of which are singletons, and 0.85% to 1.2% rests with the top ten. V was clipped by 5 bases and J by 3 bases, with 19 bases between them. This CDR3 has 16 residues.

Sequenced material: CD45RA+ CD4+ T cells from PBMCs, pooled from several time points, taken from a donor given antiretroviral therapy, either interrupted or continuous. Specified subset: naive CD4+ CD45RA+ CD45RO- T cells. The genes are TRBV12-3 or TRBV12-4 and TRBJ1-1; maybe TRBD1 (6 bases). This clonotype was sampled from a pool of human donors with HIV. In nucleotides, the CDR3 is TGTGCCAGCAGTCCTGTAGGGGGGGGCACTCACACTGAAGCTTTCTTT. Encoded protein: CASSPVGGGTHTEAFF.